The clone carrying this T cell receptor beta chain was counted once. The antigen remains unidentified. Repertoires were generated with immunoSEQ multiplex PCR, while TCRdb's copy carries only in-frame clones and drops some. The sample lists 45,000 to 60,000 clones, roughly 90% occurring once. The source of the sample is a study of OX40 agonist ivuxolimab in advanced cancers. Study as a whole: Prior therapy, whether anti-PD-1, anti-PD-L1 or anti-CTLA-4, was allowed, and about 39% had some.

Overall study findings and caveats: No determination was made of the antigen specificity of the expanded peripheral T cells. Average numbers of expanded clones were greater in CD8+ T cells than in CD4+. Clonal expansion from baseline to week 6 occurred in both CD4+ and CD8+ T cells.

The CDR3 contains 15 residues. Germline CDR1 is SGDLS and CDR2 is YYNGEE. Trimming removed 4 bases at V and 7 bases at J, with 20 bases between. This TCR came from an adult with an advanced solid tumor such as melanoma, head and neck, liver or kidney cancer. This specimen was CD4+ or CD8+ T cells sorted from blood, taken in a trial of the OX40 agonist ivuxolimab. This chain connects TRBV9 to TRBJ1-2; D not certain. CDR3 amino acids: CASSRQGPFYGGYTF. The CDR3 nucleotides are TGTGCCAGCAGCCGCCAAGGGCCATTCTACGGTGGCTACACCTTC.